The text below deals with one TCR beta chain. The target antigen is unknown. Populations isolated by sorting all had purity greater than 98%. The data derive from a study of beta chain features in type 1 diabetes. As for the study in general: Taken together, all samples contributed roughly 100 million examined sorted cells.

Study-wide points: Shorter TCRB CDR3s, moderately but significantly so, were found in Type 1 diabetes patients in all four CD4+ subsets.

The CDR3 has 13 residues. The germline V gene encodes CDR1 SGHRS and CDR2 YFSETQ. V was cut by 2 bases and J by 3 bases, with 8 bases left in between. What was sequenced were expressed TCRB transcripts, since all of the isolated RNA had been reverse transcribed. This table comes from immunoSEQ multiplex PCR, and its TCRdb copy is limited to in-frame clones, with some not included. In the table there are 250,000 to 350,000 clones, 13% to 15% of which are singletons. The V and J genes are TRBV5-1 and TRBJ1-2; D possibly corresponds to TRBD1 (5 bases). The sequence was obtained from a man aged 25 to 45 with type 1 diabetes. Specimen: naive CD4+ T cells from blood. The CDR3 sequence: CASSFREDYGYTF. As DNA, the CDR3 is TGCGCCAGCAGCTTCAGGGAGGACTATGGCTACACCTTC.